The 21 T cell receptor beta chains below come from one sample, sequenced in a study of OX40 agonist ivuxolimab in advanced cancers. Only in-frame clones appear in the TCRdb table, and some are missing; sequencing was by immunoSEQ multiplex PCR. This sample has around 70,000 clones, with 85% found just once. The source was CD4+ or CD8+ T cells sorted from blood, collected in a trial of the OX40 agonist ivuxolimab. The source is an adult with an advanced solid tumor such as melanoma, head and neck, liver or kidney cancer.

This rearrangement joins TRBV14 to TRBJ2-2; the match to TRBD2 covers 7 bases. V shed 4 bases and J 6 bases; nucleotides not matched to a gene: 14. This CDR3 comprises 17 residues. Germline CDR1 and CDR2: SGHDN and FVKESK. The CDR3 coding sequence is TGTGCCAGCAGCCGGAGAGGCGGGAGTTCGATCCCCGGGGAGCTGTTTTTT. The encoded protein is CASSRRGGSSIPGELFF.

V and J are TRBV7-2 and TRBJ1-3; perhaps TRBD1 as D (5 bases). Germline V gives CDR1 SGHTA, CDR2 FQGNSA. This CDR3 spans 14 amino acids. Trimming pared 3 bases from V and 1 base from J, leaving 7 bases between. CDR3 DNA: TGTGCCAGCAGCTTGGGGGTATCTGGAAACACCATATATTTT. Translation gives CASSLGVSGNTIYF.

The chain couples TRBV4-2 to TRBJ1-1; D ambiguous. The CDR3 is 15 amino acids. The germline CDR1 and CDR2 sequences are LGHNA and YNFKEQ. Deletions cut 1 base from V and 3 bases from J, with 12 bases between. The CDR3 reads CASSQGASRDTEAFF. CDR3 nucleotides: TGTGCCAGCAGCCAAGGGGCCTCACGGGACACTGAAGCTTTCTTT.

The genes are TRBV5-8 and TRBJ2-5; D might be TRBD1 (6 bases). Germline V gene data show CDR1 as SGHTS and CDR2 as YDEGEE. The length of the CDR3 is 13 residues. Trimming left V 4 bases short and J 2 bases short, with 9 bases between. This CDR3 reads CASSGRGQETQYF. DNA of the CDR3: TGTGCCAGCAGCGGCAGGGGTCAAGAGACCCAGTACTTC.

The chain joins TRBV14 to TRBJ1-2; D remains ambiguous. Germline loops: CDR1 SGHDN, CDR2 FVKESK. The ends were cut back, 0 bases at V and 4 bases at J, with 12 bases in the middle. CDR3 size: 15 residues. The CDR3 is CASSQESRSGYGYTF. CDR3 DNA: TGTGCCAGCAGCCAAGAATCCAGGTCGGGCTATGGCTACACCTTC.

This clone was found a few times. The genes are TRBV27 and TRBJ1-5; tentatively, D is TRBD1 (6 bases). The V gene's germline CDR1 is MNHEY and CDR2 SMNVEV (reference sequence). Trimming removed 7 bases from V and 4 bases from J, with 17 bases in between. The CDR3 extends over 15 amino acids. The DNA for the CDR3 is TGTGCCAGCATGAGATCAGGACAGCCTAATCAGCCCCAGCATTTT. Amino acids: CASMRSGQPNQPQHF.

The chain combines TRBV6-1 with TRBJ1-2; weak D call: TRBD1 (5 bases). Germline CDR1 MNHNS, CDR2 SASEGT. The length of the CDR3 is 12 residues. Between the trimmed V and J ends, which lost 7 bases and 8 bases, there was a span of 14 bases. The CDR3 DNA reads TGTGCCAGCAAAGGGGTTACGGGGGGCTACACCTTC. Its translation is CASKGVTGGYTF.

The chain couples TRBV7-9 to TRBJ2-7; possibly TRBD2 for D (5 bases). V shed 5 bases and J shed 7 bases, with 9 bases lying between them. The CDR3 is 11 amino acids. Germline assignment: CDR1 SEHNR and CDR2 FQNEAQ (reference sequence). This CDR3 is CASSRGLEQYF. The CDR3 coding sequence is TGTGCCAGCAGCCGAGGGTTAGAGCAGTACTTC.

The chain combines TRBV7-9 with TRBJ2-5, with 11 bases lining up with TRBD2. With 5 bases clipped from V and 2 bases from J, the junction kept 4 bases outside the gene matches. From germline, CDR1 is SEHNR and CDR2 FQNEAQ (reference sequence). There are 15 residues in the CDR3. This CDR3 is CASSLWTSGQETQYF. The CDR3 nucleotides read TGTGCCAGCAGCCTCTGGACTAGCGGGCAAGAGACCCAGTACTTC.

This rearrangement joins TRBV27 to TRBJ1-3; D is uncertain. Germline assignment: CDR1 MNHEY and CDR2 SMNVEV (reference sequence). V lost 5 bases and J lost 0, with 11 bases in between. The CDR3 runs to 15 residues. CDR3 nucleotide sequence: TGTGCCAGCAGTCTCTCCCGACTCTCTGGAAACACCATATATTTT. Encoded protein: CASSLSRLSGNTIYF.

In its sample, this clone was seen a few times. This chain uses TRBV5-1 with TRBJ2-1; the match to TRBD1 covers 8 bases. V trimming: 6 bases; J trimming: 5 bases; junction bases outside the gene matches: 10. The CDR3 covers 15 residues. Germline lookup yields CDR1 SGHRS and CDR2 YFSETQ. The CDR3 DNA reads TGCGCCAGCACCCGGACAGGGCTTGGTAACAATGAGCAGTTCTTC. Translating gives CASTRTGLGNNEQFF.

The rearrangement uses TRBV9 and TRBJ2-1; D remains unclear. Germline assignment: CDR1 SGDLS and CDR2 YYNGEE. CDR3 length equals 14 residues. Trimming pared 4 bases from V and 2 bases from J, leaving 10 bases between. The CDR3 DNA sequence: TGTGCCAGCAGCCCGCGGAACACCTACAATGAGCAGTTCTTC. Protein: CASSPRNTYNEQFF.

The chain has TRBV6-5 and TRBJ1-6; TRBD1 might be the D (6 bases). This CDR3 spans 14 amino acids. Trimming left V 5 bases short and J 9 bases short, with 14 bases between. From germline, CDR1 is MNHEY and CDR2 SVGAGI. In DNA, the CDR3 is TGTGCCAGCAGTGTTGGGACAAGGTCTTCACCCCTCCACTTT. It codes for CASSVGTRSSPLHF.

The chain is built from TRBV21-1 and TRBJ1-5; the table names TRBD1, a call not compared with the DNA. TRBV21-1 is a pseudogene segment. This CDR3 spans 13 amino acids. The CDR3 spells CASSTRQNQPQHF. DNA for the CDR3: TGTGCCAGCAGCACGCGACAAAATCAGCCCCAGCATTTT.

The chain links TRBV4-3 to TRBJ1-1; possible D gene TRBD1, 6 bases. This CDR3 region has 14 residues. V dropped 0 bases and J dropped 10 bases, with 15 bases sitting between them. CDR1 and CDR2 (germline): LGHNA, YSLEER. CDR3 amino acids: CASSQEGGSRAAFF. CDR3 bases: TGCGCCAGCAGCCAAGAAGGGGGGTCGCGGGCAGCTTTCTTT.

The gene calls are TRBV5-1 and TRBJ2-3; 9 bases fit TRBD2. Germline-derived CDR1 and CDR2 are SGHRS and YFSETQ. Trimming at V came to 4 bases and at J to 5 bases, leaving 11 bases not matched to a gene. This CDR3 comprises 16 residues. Written as DNA, the CDR3 is TGCGCCAGCAGCCCAGCGGGGGGCCATAATGTAGATACGCAGTATTTT. It translates to CASSPAGGHNVDTQYF.

This sequence joins TRBV9 and TRBJ1-2; a possible D gene is TRBD1 (6 bases). Germline CDR1 reads SGDLS; CDR2 reads YYNGEE. The V gene lost 4 bases and the J gene lost 8 bases, with 21 bases spanning the gap. The CDR3 runs 15 residues. CDR3 loop: CASSPQIQGSGGYTF. CDR3 DNA sequence: TGTGCCAGCAGCCCACAGATACAGGGCTCAGGGGGCTACACCTTC. Full variable domain (outside the CDR3, taken from reference TRBV9 and TRBJ1-2): DSGVTQTPKHLITATGQRVTLRCSPRSGDLSVYWYQQSLDQGLQFLIQYYNGEERAKGNILERFSAQQFPDLHSELNLSSLELGDSALYFCASSPQIQGSGGYTFGSGTRLTVV.

CDR3 protein: CASSYSSGGAGQPQHF. CDR3 DNA sequence: TGTGCCAGCAGTTACTCTTCAGGGGGCGCCGGTCAGCCCCAGCATTTT. The rearrangement uses TRBV6-6 and TRBJ1-5, with TRBD1 matching 8 bases. The CDR3 totals 16 residues. Germline V gene lookup returns CDR1 MNHNY and CDR2 SVGAGI (reference sequence). With V trimmed by 0 bases and J by 6 bases, 7 bases remained unmatched.

The chain has TRBV19 and TRBJ1-2; D not certain. Germline values: CDR1 LNHDA, CDR2 SQIVND (reference sequence). Between the trimmed V and J ends, which lost 0 bases and 4 bases, there was a span of 6 bases. This CDR3 region has 13 residues. The CDR3 protein is CASSIEGFYGYTF. The CDR3 DNA reads as TGTGCCAGTAGTATAGAAGGATTCTATGGCTACACCTTC.

The rearrangement uses TRBV2 and TRBJ1-2; 8 bases line up with TRBD1. In germline, CDR1 is SNHLY, CDR2 FYNNEI. The length of the CDR3 is 12 residues. V lost 10 bases to trimming and J lost 2 bases; unmatched junction nucleotides: 3. The CDR3 spells CATRGRNYGYTF. For the CDR3, the DNA is TGTGCCACCAGGGGGCGAAACTATGGCTACACCTTC. Using reference TRBV2 and TRBJ1-2 for the parts outside the CDR3, the full variable domain is EPEVTQTPSHQVTQMGQEVILRCVPISNHLYFYWYRQILGQKVEFLVSFYNNEISEKSEIFDDQFSVERPDGSNFTLKIRSTKLEDSAMYFCATRGRNYGYTFGSGTRLTVV.

This clone was recorded once. The rearrangement uses TRBV4-2 and TRBJ1-1; a possible D gene is TRBD1 (6 bases). The germline gives CDR1 LGHNA, CDR2 YNFKEQ. The V and J ends lost 2 bases and 1 base respectively, with 11 bases between them. The CDR3 extends over 15 amino acids. The DNA for the CDR3 is TGTGCCAGCAGCCAACAGGGGATCGGGAACACTGAAGCTTTCTTT. It codes for CASSQQGIGNTEAFF.